One and the same sample provided the 2 T cell receptor beta chains below, sequenced in a study of T cell responses to AZD1222 COVID-19 vaccine. Method: immunoSEQ multiplex PCR; TCRdb's copy keeps in-frame clones and lacks some. The sample holds about 120,000 clones, approximately 85% seen once. Sample: peripheral blood, taken on day 0 of AZD1222 vaccination. Receptor source: an adult in good health.

The chain is built from TRBV7-9 and TRBJ1-2; D call uncertain. The CDR3 is made up of 14 amino acids. Trimming left V 3 bases short and J 3 bases short, with 11 bases between. Germline V lookup: CDR1 SEHNR, CDR2 FQNEAQ (reference sequence). For the CDR3, the DNA is TGTGCCAGCAGCTTGCACGGGAGTGACTATGGCTACACCTTC. This gives the protein CASSLHGSDYGYTF.

The chain joins TRBV7-3 to TRBJ2-1, with D perhaps matching TRBD2 (5 bases). The ends were cut back, 8 bases at V and 0 bases at J, with 11 bases in the middle. The CDR3 has 14 residues. In germline, CDR1 is SGHTA, CDR2 FQGTGA. This CDR3 is CASGEPSSYNEQFF. The CDR3 DNA reads TGTGCCAGCGGGGAGCCCAGCTCCTACAATGAGCAGTTCTTC.